This TCR beta chain was recovered during a study of blood T cell repertoires in COVID-19. The overall study: Sites in the United States, Italy and Spain provided acute and convalescent COVID-19 samples.

Generated by immunoSEQ multiplex PCR, the TCRdb table keeps only in-frame clones and is missing some. The sample lists about 230,000 clones; about nine tenths were seen once. Unmatched junction bases numbered 15, after V lost 5 bases and J lost 8 bases. The CDR3 is 18 amino acids. Per the germline V gene, CDR1 is LGHNA and CDR2 is YSLEER. Sequenced: peripheral blood. The sequence was collected from a man aged 25-45 years with COVID-19, enrolled during active disease. The chain carries TRBV4-3 and TRBJ2-1, with 13 bases lining up with TRBD2. For the CDR3, the DNA is TGCGCCAGCAGCTACAGGGCTACTAGCGGGGGGGCCGTAGATGAGCAGTTCTTC. It translates to CASSYRATSGGAVDEQFF.